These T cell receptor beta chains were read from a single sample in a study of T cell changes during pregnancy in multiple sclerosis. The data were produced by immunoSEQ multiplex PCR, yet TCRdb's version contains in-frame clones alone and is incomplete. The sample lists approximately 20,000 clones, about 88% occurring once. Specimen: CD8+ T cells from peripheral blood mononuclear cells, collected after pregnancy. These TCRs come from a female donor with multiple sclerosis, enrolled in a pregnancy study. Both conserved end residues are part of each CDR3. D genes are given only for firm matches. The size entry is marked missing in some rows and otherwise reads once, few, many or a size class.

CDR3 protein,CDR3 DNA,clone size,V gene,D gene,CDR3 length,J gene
CASSIRVDEQFF,TGTGCCAGTAGTATACGGGTGGATGAGCAGTTCTTC,-,TRBV19,-,12,TRBJ2-1
CASSLGTSSVLQFF,TGTGCCAGCAGCTTAGGGACTAGTTCGGTTCTGCAGTTCTTC,once,TRBV13,-,14,TRBJ2-1
CASSLGTGGSDTQYF,TGTGCCAGCAGCCTCGGGACAGGGGGGTCAGATACGCAGTATTTT,many,TRBV6-1,TRBD1,15,TRBJ2-3
CASRWTAEGPEAFF,TGTGCCAGCAGATGGACAGCGGAAGGCCCTGAAGCTTTCTTT,few,TRBV6-5,-,14,TRBJ1-1
CASSVGAYEQYF,TGCGCCAGCAGTGTGGGAGCGTACGAGCAGTACTTC,-,TRBV5-1,-,12,TRBJ2-7
CASSSGIGSSYNEQFF,TGTGCCAGTAGTAGCGGGATCGGTAGCTCCTACAATGAGCAGTTCTTC,-,TRBV19,-,16,TRBJ2-1
CASSYGGANEQFF,TGTGCCAGCAGTTACGGGGGGGCCAATGAGCAGTTCTTC,-,TRBV6-5,-,13,TRBJ2-1
CASSLAAGVNTEAFF,TGTGCCAGCAGCTTAGCCGCAGGGGTGAACACTGAAGCTTTCTTT,-,TRBV11-2,-,15,TRBJ1-1
CASSPGQMNTEAFF,TGTGCCAGCAGCCCGGGACAGATGAACACTGAAGCTTTCTTT,few,TRBV7-9,TRBD1,14,TRBJ1-1
CASSLSSGAGELFF,TGTGCCAGCAGCCTATCGTCGGGGGCCGGGGAGCTGTTTTTT,-,TRBV6-4,-,14,TRBJ2-2
CASSNTRRTRPYGYTF,TGTGCCAGCAGCAATACACGCCGGACACGACCTTATGGCTACACCTTC,-,TRBV5-4,-,16,TRBJ1-2
CASSLDQDPNEKLFF,TGTGCCAGCAGCTTAGATCAGGATCCTAATGAAAAACTGTTTTTT,-,TRBV7-9,-,15,TRBJ1-4
CASSPWTTSGIGQGGELFF,TGTGCCAGCAGCCCCTGGACGACTAGCGGGATCGGCCAAGGCGGGGAGCTGTTTTTT,-,TRBV7-6,TRBD2,19,TRBJ2-2
CASSLIGGGTDTQYF,TGTGCCAGCAGCTTGATCGGGGGAGGCACAGATACGCAGTATTTT,once,TRBV5-4,-,15,TRBJ2-3
CASSSDSGFDQPQHF,TGTGCCAGCAGTTCCGACAGTGGATTCGATCAGCCCCAGCATTTT,-,TRBV28,-,15,TRBJ1-5
CASWGGYEQFF,TGTGCCAGTTGGGGCGGTTATGAGCAGTTCTTC,-,TRBV27,-,11,TRBJ2-1
CASSLTGYNNEQFF,TGTGCCAGCAGCTTAACGGGGTACAACAATGAGCAGTTCTTC,-,TRBV11-2,-,14,TRBJ2-1
CASSYEDNSYNEQFF,TGTGCCAGCAGTTACGAGGATAACTCCTACAATGAGCAGTTCTTC,-,TRBV6-6,-,15,TRBJ2-1
CASSGWRAGRNTEAFF,TGTGCCAGCAGCGGATGGCGGGCTGGGAGGAACACTGAAGCTTTCTTT,-,TRBV27,-,16,TRBJ1-1
CASSLGTNNEQFF,TGTGCCAGCAGCTTGGGGACAAACAATGAGCAGTTCTTC,-,TRBV7-9,-,13,TRBJ2-1
CASSDSSGSYNEQFF,TGTGCCAGCAGTGACTCTAGCGGCTCCTACAATGAGCAGTTCTTC,few,TRBV6-4,-,15,TRBJ2-1
CASSVAPSGSGTGELFF,TGTGCCAGCAGCGTAGCGCCTAGCGGGAGCGGCACCGGGGAGCTGTTTTTT,-,TRBV9,TRBD2,17,TRBJ2-2
CASSISTGVYGYTF,TGTGCCAGTAGTATCTCCACAGGGGTCTATGGCTACACCTTC,-,TRBV19,TRBD1,14,TRBJ1-2
CASSGDRVIANEQFF,TGTGCCAGCAGCGGAGACAGGGTGATCGCCAATGAGCAGTTCTTC,-,TRBV9,TRBD1,15,TRBJ2-1
CASSYLQEETQYF,TGTGCCAGCAGTTACTTACAGGAAGAGACCCAGTACTTC,-,TRBV6-5,-,13,TRBJ2-5
CASSLTELQETQYF,TGCGCCAGCAGCTTGACAGAACTCCAAGAGACCCAGTACTTC,-,TRBV5-1,-,14,TRBJ2-5
CASSSGEPNSPLHF,TGTGCCAGCAGCTCCGGGGAGCCTAATTCACCCCTCCACTTT,-,TRBV5-4,-,14,TRBJ1-6